The present TCR beta chain was sequenced within a study of CD8+CD57+ T cells in acquired aplastic anemia. The template used for profiling TCR beta VDJ and CDR3 was genomic DNA. Via MiXCR, TCRdb re-called the reads, giving one row per CDR3 protein. Among 150,000 to 200,000 distinct CDR3 sequences, about 60% were seen once, and the ten largest hold under 50%. The sequence derives from a human donor in good health. What was sequenced was sorted CD4+, CD8+, or CD8+CD57+ T cells (not recorded which) from PBMCs.

CDR3 protein: CATSSGGARDEQFF. The CDR3 DNA sequence: TGTGCCACCAGCAGCGGGGGGGCCAGGGATGAGCAGTTCTTC. This chain links TRBV10-3 with TRBJ2-1; TRBD2 aligns across 10 bases. Germline V CDR1 and CDR2: ENHRY, SYGVKD. J gave up 8 bases and V 10 bases, and 11 bases lay outside the gene matches. The length of the CDR3 is 14 residues.